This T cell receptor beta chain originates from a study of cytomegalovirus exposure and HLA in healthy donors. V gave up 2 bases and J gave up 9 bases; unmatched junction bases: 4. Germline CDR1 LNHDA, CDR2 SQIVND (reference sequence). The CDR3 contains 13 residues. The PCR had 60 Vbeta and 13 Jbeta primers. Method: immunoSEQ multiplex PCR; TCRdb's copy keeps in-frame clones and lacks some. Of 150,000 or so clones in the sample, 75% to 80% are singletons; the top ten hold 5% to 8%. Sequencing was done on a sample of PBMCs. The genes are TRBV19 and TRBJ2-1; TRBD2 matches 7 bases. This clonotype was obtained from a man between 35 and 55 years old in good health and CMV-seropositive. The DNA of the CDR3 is TGTGCCAGTAGTATAATCAGGGAGGGTGAGCAGTTCTTC. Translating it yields CASSIIREGEQFF.